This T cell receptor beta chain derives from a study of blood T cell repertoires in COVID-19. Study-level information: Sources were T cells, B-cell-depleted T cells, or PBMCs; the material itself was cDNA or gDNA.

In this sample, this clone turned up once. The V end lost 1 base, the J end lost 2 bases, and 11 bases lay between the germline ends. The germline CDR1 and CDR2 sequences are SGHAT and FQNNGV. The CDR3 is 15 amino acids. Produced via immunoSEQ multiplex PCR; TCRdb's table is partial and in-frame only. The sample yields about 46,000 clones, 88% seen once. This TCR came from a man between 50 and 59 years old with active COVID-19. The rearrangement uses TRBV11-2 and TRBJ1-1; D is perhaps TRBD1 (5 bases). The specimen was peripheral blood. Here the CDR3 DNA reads TGTGCCAGCAGCTTAGTGGGCGGGACTAACACTGAAGCTTTCTTT. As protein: CASSLVGGTNTEAFF.